The sequence of this TCR beta chain was determined in a study of blood T cells in healthy people across ages. Study-wide results and limits: It was the long-lived donors that had more naive CD4+ cells and higher diversity than aged donors.

For the second PCR, which ran for roughly 6 to 12 cycles, a sample-barcoded 5' primer and a J-beta primer mix were used. Via MiXCR, TCRdb re-called the 5' RACE reads, giving one row per CDR3 protein. The top ten clones hold around 0.7% of a sample with around 1,000,000 distinct CDR3 sequences, 20% to 25% of them seen once. No fewer than 6 micrograms of total RNA were isolated from every sample. This clonotype is a singleton in its sample. Its specificity is unknown. This sample was also put to use in a study of T cells of mothers and their children. From that report: The study obtained over 9.5 million TCR beta CDR3 reads per mother and some 3 million per child. The analysis detected no persistent microchimeric T cell clones.

The sample was blood. This TCR was sampled from a girl aged 2 to 10 in good health.

CDR3: CSVEVATGAGGFTDTQYF. For the CDR3, the DNA is TGCAGCGTTGAGGTGGCGACGGGAGCGGGGGGGTTCACAGATACGCAGTATTTT. The V gene is TRBV29-1, the J gene TRBJ2-3; TRBD2 matches 10 bases. The CDR3 loop spans 18 amino acids. The germline V gene has CDR1 SQVTM and CDR2 ANQGSEA. V was pared by 3 bases and J by 2 bases, with 14 bases of the junction left unmatched.